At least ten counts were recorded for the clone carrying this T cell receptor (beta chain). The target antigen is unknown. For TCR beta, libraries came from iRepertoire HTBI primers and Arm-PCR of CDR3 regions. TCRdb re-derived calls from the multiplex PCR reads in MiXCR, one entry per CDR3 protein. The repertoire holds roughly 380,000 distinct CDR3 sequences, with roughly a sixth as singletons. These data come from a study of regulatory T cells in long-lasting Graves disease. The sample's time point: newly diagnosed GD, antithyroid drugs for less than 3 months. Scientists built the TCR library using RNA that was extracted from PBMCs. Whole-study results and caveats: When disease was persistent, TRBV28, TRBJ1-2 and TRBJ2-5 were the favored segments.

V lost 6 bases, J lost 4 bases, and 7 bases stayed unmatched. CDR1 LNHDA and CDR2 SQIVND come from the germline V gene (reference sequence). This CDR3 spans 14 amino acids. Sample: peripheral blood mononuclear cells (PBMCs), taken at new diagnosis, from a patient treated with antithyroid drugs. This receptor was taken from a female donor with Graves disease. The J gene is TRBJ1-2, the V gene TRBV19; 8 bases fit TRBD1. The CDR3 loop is CASSSGQGIYGYTF. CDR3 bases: TGTGCCAGTAGCAGCGGACAGGGTATCTATGGCTACACCTTC.